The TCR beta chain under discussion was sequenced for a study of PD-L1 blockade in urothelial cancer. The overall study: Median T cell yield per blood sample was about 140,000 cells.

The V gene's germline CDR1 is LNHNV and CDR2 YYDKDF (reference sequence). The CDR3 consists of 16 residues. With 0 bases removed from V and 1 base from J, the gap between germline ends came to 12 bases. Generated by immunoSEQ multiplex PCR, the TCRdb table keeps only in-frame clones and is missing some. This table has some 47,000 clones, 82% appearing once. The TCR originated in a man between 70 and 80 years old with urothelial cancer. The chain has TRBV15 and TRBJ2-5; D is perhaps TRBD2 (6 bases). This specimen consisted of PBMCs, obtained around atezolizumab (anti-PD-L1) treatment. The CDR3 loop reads CATSREWEAGQETQYF. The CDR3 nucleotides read TGTGCCACCAGCAGAGAATGGGAGGCGGGCCAAGAGACCCAGTACTTC.